These T cell receptor beta chains were read from a single sample in a study of T cells after yellow fever vaccination. From the 5' RACE reads, TCRdb called clonotypes with MiXCR, one entry per CDR3 protein. The sample includes around 340,000 distinct CDR3 sequences, around 12% of them seen just once. The material sequenced was CD4+ T cells sorted from PBMCs, taken 15 days after the yellow fever booster vaccination. The source of these receptors is a man younger than 35 who received the YFV17D yellow fever vaccine. Each CDR3 is given with its conserved first and last residue. A D gene is named only where the DNA matches it firmly. Clone size is stated in some rows and not others, as once, few, many or a class when expanded.

d_call j_call clone_size v_call cdr3_aa cdr3_nt
- TRBJ2-3 - TRBV9 CASSVVGSVADTQYF TGTGCCAGCAGCGTAGTAGGGTCCGTGGCAGATACGCAGTATTTT
- TRBJ1-2 few TRBV12-3/TRBV12-4 CASSFGSARGPYGYTF TGTGCCAGCAGTTTCGGTTCGGCCAGAGGTCCCTATGGCTACACCTTC
- TRBJ2-5 many TRBV6-1 CASSGGGWYQETQYF TGTGCCAGCAGCGGGGGAGGCTGGTACCAAGAGACCCAGTACTTC
TRBD1 TRBJ2-4 few TRBV6-1 CASSPQTGSWAKNIQYF TGTGCCAGCAGTCCCCAGACAGGGTCTTGGGCCAAAAACATTCAGTACTTC
- TRBJ2-1 few TRBV3-1 CASSQSWNEQFF TGTGCCAGCAGCCAATCTTGGAATGAGCAGTTCTTC
TRBD1 TRBJ1-6 - TRBV25-1 CASRTGAGNSPLHF TGTGCCAGCAGGACAGGGGCGGGTAATTCACCCCTCCACTTT
- TRBJ2-1 many TRBV28 CASSLPGTQQFF TGTGCCAGCAGTCTCCCCGGGACGCAGCAGTTCTTC
- TRBJ2-1 many TRBV7-9 CASSFWAVRNEQFF TGTGCCAGCAGCTTTTGGGCAGTTCGAAATGAGCAGTTCTTC
TRBD2 TRBJ2-5 few TRBV7-2 CAGQKRGGGTQYF TGTGCCGGACAAAAGCGGGGGGGAGGGACCCAGTACTTC
- TRBJ1-2 many TRBV29-1 CSVVGQGMGYGYTF TGCAGCGTTGTTGGCCAGGGGATGGGGTATGGCTACACCTTC
TRBD2 TRBJ2-1 - TRBV5-1 CASSPRVSGIRYNEQFF TGCGCCAGCAGCCCCCGAGTCAGCGGGATTCGTTACAATGAGCAGTTCTTC
- TRBJ2-1 few TRBV7-9 CASSFYRGVNEQFF TGTGCCAGCAGCTTTTATAGGGGCGTTAATGAGCAGTTCTTC
TRBD1 TRBJ2-3 few TRBV12-3/TRBV12-4 CASRRGTGPDTQYF TGTGCCAGCAGACGCGGGACAGGGCCAGATACGCAGTATTTT
TRBD1 TRBJ1-2 - TRBV10-3 CAGAGTGDNYGYTF TGTGCCGGAGCCGGGACAGGCGATAACTATGGCTACACCTTC
- TRBJ2-3 few TRBV18 CASSPARSHEQYF TGTGCCAGCTCACCGGCAAGGTCTCACGAGCAGTATTTT
TRBD2 TRBJ2-3 few TRBV10-3 CAISESGVAGGADTQYF TGTGCCATCAGTGAGTCGGGCGTAGCGGGGGGAGCAGATACGCAGTATTTT
- TRBJ1-5 - TRBV10-3 CAIGTGTSYQPQHF TGTGCCATCGGGACCGGGACATCTTATCAGCCCCAGCATTTT
- TRBJ1-4 - TRBV21-1 CASSFLGQGNEKLFF TGTGCCAGCAGTTTTCTCGGACAGGGGAATGAAAAACTGTTTTTT
TRBD1 TRBJ2-7 many TRBV12-5 CASRDRRSYEQYF TGTGCTAGTCGGGACAGGCGGTCCTACGAGCAGTACTTC
TRBD1 TRBJ1-2 few TRBV12-3/TRBV12-4 CASAQGAGYGYTF TGTGCCAGCGCCCAGGGGGCCGGCTATGGCTACACCTTC